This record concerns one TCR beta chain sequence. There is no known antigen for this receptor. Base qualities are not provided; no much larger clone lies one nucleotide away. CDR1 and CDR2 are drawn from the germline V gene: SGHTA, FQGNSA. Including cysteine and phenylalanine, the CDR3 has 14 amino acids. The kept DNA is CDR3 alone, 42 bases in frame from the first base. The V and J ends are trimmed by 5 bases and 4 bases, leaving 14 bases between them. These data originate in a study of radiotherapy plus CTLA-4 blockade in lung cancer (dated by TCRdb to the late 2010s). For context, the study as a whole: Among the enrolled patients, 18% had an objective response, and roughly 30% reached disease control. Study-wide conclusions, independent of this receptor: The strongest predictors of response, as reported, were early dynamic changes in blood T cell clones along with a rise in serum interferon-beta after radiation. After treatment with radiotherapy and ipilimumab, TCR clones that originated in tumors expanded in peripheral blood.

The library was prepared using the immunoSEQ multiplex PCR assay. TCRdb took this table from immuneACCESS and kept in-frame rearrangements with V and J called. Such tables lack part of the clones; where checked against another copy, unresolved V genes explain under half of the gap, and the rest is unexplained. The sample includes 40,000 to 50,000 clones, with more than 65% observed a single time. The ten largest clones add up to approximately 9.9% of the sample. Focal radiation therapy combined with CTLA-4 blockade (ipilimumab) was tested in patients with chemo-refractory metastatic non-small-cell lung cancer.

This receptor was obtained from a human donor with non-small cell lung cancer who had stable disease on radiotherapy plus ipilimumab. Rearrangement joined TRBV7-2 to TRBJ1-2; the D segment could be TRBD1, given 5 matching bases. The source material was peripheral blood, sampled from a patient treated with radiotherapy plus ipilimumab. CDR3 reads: CASSPARESYGYTF. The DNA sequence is TGTGCCAGCAGCCCCGCCAGGGAAAGCTATGGCTACACCTTC.